These T cell receptor beta chains were read from a single sample in a study of shared clonotypes between healthy human individuals. Here immunoSEQ multiplex PCR was the method, and the copy in TCRdb shows in-frame clones only, minus some. This sample carries hundreds of thousands of clones, roughly 95% of them seen once, and the ten largest clones take less than 0.12%. What was sequenced was naive CD8+ T cells sorted from blood. All receptors come from a young woman in good health. The CDR3 runs from the conserved cysteine through the conserved F or W. D genes are given only for firm matches. Clone size appears in some rows only: once, few, many, or a class for an expanded clone.

j_call,v_call,d_call,clone_size,cdr3_aa,cdr3_nt
TRBJ2-7,TRBV29-1,-,-,CSVRASENYEQYF,TGCAGCGTTAGGGCTAGCGAAAACTACGAGCAGTACTTC
TRBJ2-7,TRBV2,-,once,CASSGGLYEQYF,TGTGCCAGCAGTGGCGGGCTTTACGAGCAGTACTTC
TRBJ2-1,TRBV6-6,-,once,CASRAARTNEQFF,TGTGCCAGCCGAGCCGCTAGGACTAATGAGCAGTTCTTC
TRBJ2-7,TRBV6-5,TRBD2,-,CASSSAGGSGEQYF,TGTGCCAGCAGTTCCGCGGGAGGGTCGGGGGAGCAGTACTTC
TRBJ2-1,TRBV7-7,-,-,CASSLQGEGQDNEQFF,TGTGCCAGCAGCTTGCAGGGGGAGGGCCAAGACAATGAGCAGTTCTTC
TRBJ1-1,TRBV7-8,-,-,CASSFFQGGRTEAFF,TGTGCCAGCAGCTTTTTCCAAGGCGGGAGGACTGAAGCTTTCTTT
TRBJ2-1,TRBV27,-,-,CASSLFRSSYNEQFF,TGTGCCAGCAGTTTATTCAGGAGCTCCTACAATGAGCAGTTCTTC
TRBJ1-2,TRBV5-1,-,-,CASSLGGHLINYGYTF,TGCGCCAGCAGCTTGGGGGGACATCTGATTAACTATGGCTACACCTTC
TRBJ2-1,TRBV27,-,-,CASRRAGYNEQFF,TGTGCCAGCAGACGCGCGGGTTACAATGAGCAGTTCTTC
TRBJ2-7,TRBV6-1,TRBD1,-,CASSPLGTDSYEQYF,TGTGCCAGCAGCCCGTTGGGGACAGACTCCTACGAGCAGTACTTC
TRBJ2-1,TRBV6-1,-,-,CASGISYNEQFF,TGTGCCAGCGGGATTTCCTACAATGAGCAGTTCTTC
TRBJ2-3,TRBV2,TRBD2,-,CASSFATSGGDTQYF,TGTGCCAGCAGTTTTGCGACTAGCGGGGGAGATACGCAGTATTTT
TRBJ2-3,TRBV13,TRBD2,-,CASSISMREWSDTQYF,TGTGCCAGCAGCATCTCCATGCGGGAGTGGTCAGATACGCAGTATTTT
TRBJ2-7,TRBV5-1,-,-,CASSLSSYEQYF,TGCGCCAGCAGCTTGTCCTCCTACGAGCAGTACTTC
TRBJ2-1,TRBV5-8,-,-,CASSLVWGYNEQFF,TGTGCCAGCAGCTTGGTGTGGGGGTACAATGAGCAGTTCTTC
TRBJ2-7,TRBV9,-,-,CASSVGGGTYEQYF,TGTGCCAGCAGCGTCGGCGGTGGGACCTACGAGCAGTACTTC
TRBJ2-1,TRBV15,-,-,CATSRETMRLDLVF,TGTGCCACCAGCAGAGAGACTATGCGCTTGGACTTGGTCTTC
TRBJ2-5,TRBV5-6,-,once,CASSLASETQYF,TGTGCCAGCAGCTTGGCATCTGAGACCCAGTACTTC
TRBJ2-1,TRBV4-1,TRBD2,-,CASSPTSLTYNEQFF,TGCGCCAGCAGCCCGACTAGCCTTACCTACAATGAGCAGTTCTTC
TRBJ2-7,TRBV2,-,-,CASSEDSTSSYEQYF,TGTGCCAGCAGTGAGGACTCGACCAGCTCCTACGAGCAGTACTTC
TRBJ2-7,TRBV14,TRBD2,-,CASSPSPGGSEQYF,TGTGCCAGCAGCCCATCTCCGGGAGGGTCTGAGCAGTACTTC
TRBJ2-7,TRBV7-9,TRBD1,-,CASSSKDRSYEQYF,TGTGCCAGCAGCTCAAAGGACAGGAGCTACGAGCAGTACTTC
TRBJ1-1,TRBV10-3,TRBD1,-,CAITQQGGDRGAPNTEAFF,TGTGCCATCACCCAACAGGGTGGGGACAGGGGCGCCCCAAACACTGAAGCTTTCTTT
TRBJ2-7,TRBV2,-,-,CASQQGSGEQYF,TGTGCCAGCCAACAGGGATCGGGGGAGCAGTACTTC
TRBJ1-2,TRBV6-5,TRBD1,-,CASSYSPDRAFGYTF,TGTGCCAGCAGTTACTCACCTGACAGGGCGTTTGGCTACACCTTC
TRBJ2-5,TRBV6-7,-,-,CASSDQQETQYF,TGTGCCAGCAGTGACCAACAAGAGACCCAGTACTTC
TRBJ2-7,TRBV2,-,-,CASSTGLGYEQYF,TGTGCCAGCAGTACGGGACTTGGCTACGAGCAGTACTTC
TRBJ2-7,TRBV28,TRBD1,-,CASSSPGGLNEQYF,TGTGCCAGCTCCTCGCCAGGGGGCCTCAACGAGCAGTACTTC
TRBJ1-2,TRBV7-9,TRBD1,-,CASSADRGLGYGYTF,TGTGCCAGCAGCGCGGACAGGGGGCTAGGGTATGGCTACACCTTC
TRBJ2-3,TRBV5-6,TRBD2,-,CASSLELAGSTDTQYF,TGTGCCAGCAGCTTGGAGCTAGCGGGGAGCACAGATACGCAGTATTTT
TRBJ2-7,TRBV5-5,-,-,CASSLAWTVYEQYF,TGTGCCAGCAGCTTGGCCTGGACAGTCTACGAGCAGTACTTC
TRBJ1-3,TRBV6-1,-,-,CASSAWGGPRSGNTIYF,TGTGCCAGCAGTGCGTGGGGGGGACCCCGCTCTGGAAACACCATATATTTT
TRBJ2-1,TRBV19,-,-,CASSIGESDEQFF,TGTGCCAGTAGTATCGGTGAGAGCGATGAGCAGTTCTTC
TRBJ2-1,TRBV6-5,-,few,CASSDDHYNEQFF,TGTGCCAGCAGCGACGACCACTACAATGAGCAGTTCTTC
TRBJ1-5,TRBV28,-,-,CATRDPRGDNQPQHF,TGTGCCACCCGGGACCCCCGAGGGGACAATCAGCCCCAGCATTTT
TRBJ2-7,TRBV13,TRBD1,-,CASRGDSAYEQYF,TGTGCCAGCAGGGGGGACAGTGCCTACGAGCAGTACTTC
TRBJ1-5,TRBV19,TRBD1,-,CASSIDREGNQPQHF,TGTGCCAGTAGTATTGACAGGGAGGGCAATCAGCCCCAGCATTTT
TRBJ2-1,TRBV7-9,-,-,CASSLRMDNEQFF,TGTGCCAGCAGCTTACGAATGGACAATGAGCAGTTCTTC
TRBJ2-2,TRBV28,-,-,CASSSRTLFTGELFF,TGTGCCAGCAGTAGTAGGACTTTATTCACCGGGGAGCTGTTTTTT
TRBJ2-7,TRBV5-8,-,-,CASWDIYYEQYF,TGTGCCAGCTGGGACATCTACTACGAGCAGTACTTC
TRBJ2-7,TRBV15,-,-,CATSRVADGSYEQYF,TGTGCCACCAGCAGAGTAGCGGACGGGTCCTACGAGCAGTACTTC
TRBJ2-1,TRBV28,-,-,CASGPAEYNEQFF,TGTGCCAGCGGCCCAGCGGAATACAATGAGCAGTTCTTC
TRBJ1-4,TRBV28,-,-,CASSSKRDFKAKLFF,TGTGCCAGCAGTTCGAAAAGGGACTTTAAGGCGAAACTGTTTTTT
TRBJ1-5,TRBV7-9,TRBD1,-,CASSSGGSQPQHF,TGTGCCAGCAGCTCAGGGGGCAGCCAGCCCCAGCATTTT
TRBJ1-2,TRBV5-4,TRBD1,-,CASSQGDYGYTF,TGTGCCAGCAGCCAGGGGGACTATGGCTACACCTTC
TRBJ2-3,TRBV4-1,-,-,CASSQGIAGDTQYF,TGCGCCAGCAGCCAAGGTATAGCAGGGGATACGCAGTATTTT
TRBJ1-1,TRBV2,-,-,CASRDRPEAFF,TGTGCCAGCAGAGATAGGCCTGAAGCTTTCTTT
TRBJ2-1,TRBV25-1,TRBD2,-,CASSELPSGRDNEQFF,TGTGCCAGCAGTGAATTACCTAGCGGGAGGGACAATGAGCAGTTCTTC
TRBJ2-1,TRBV30,-,-,CACLSYNEQFF,TGTGCCTGTCTCTCCTACAATGAGCAGTTCTTC
TRBJ2-1,TRBV5-1,-,-,CASSLEGDEQFF,TGCGCCAGCAGCTTGGAAGGGGATGAGCAGTTCTTC
TRBJ2-1,TRBV6-5,-,-,CASSYSQYSYNEQFF,TGTGCCAGCAGTTACTCTCAGTATTCCTACAATGAGCAGTTCTTC
TRBJ1-1,TRBV28,TRBD1,-,CASSVGTAEAFF,TGTGCCAGCAGTGTTGGGACAGCTGAAGCTTTCTTT
TRBJ1-2,TRBV9,-,few,CASSGLPGGYTF,TGTGCCAGCAGCGGCCTCCCTGGTGGCTACACCTTC
TRBJ2-1,TRBV5-1,-,-,CASSPGNNEQFF,TGCGCCAGCAGCCCCGGAAACAATGAGCAGTTCTTC
TRBJ2-1,TRBV30,-,-,CACPTLYNEQFF,TGTGCCTGCCCGACACTTTACAATGAGCAGTTCTTC
TRBJ2-5,TRBV14,TRBD1,-,CASSPRQGLETQYF,TGTGCCAGCAGCCCTCGACAGGGGCTTGAGACCCAGTACTTC
TRBJ2-1,TRBV5-4,-,-,CASSLEGGYEQFF,TGTGCCAGCAGCTTGGAGGGAGGATATGAGCAGTTCTTC